The rows below give T cell receptor beta chains drawn from one sample of a study of T cell responses to AZD1222 COVID-19 vaccine. The assay was immunoSEQ multiplex PCR, and TCRdb's table has in-frame clones only and misses some. This table has 130,000 or so clones, roughly 90% appearing once. The input for sequencing was peripheral blood, taken 28 days after the second AZD1222 dose. These receptors were taken from an adult who received the AZD1222 COVID-19 vaccine. The CDR3 runs from the conserved cysteine through the conserved F or W. Fields, in order: clone size, V gene, CDR3 protein. The size of a clone is reported for some rows only, either as once, few or many, or as a class for expanded clones.

clone_size: .
v_call: TRBV2
cdr3_aa: CASSAQGNYGYTF

clone_size: .
v_call: TRBV12-5
cdr3_aa: CASGLVPLLVVEAFF

clone_size: .
v_call: TRBV5-4
cdr3_aa: CASSDGQGSTDTQYF

clone_size: .
v_call: TRBV4-1
cdr3_aa: CASSQGSGNEKLFF

clone_size: few
v_call: TRBV10-1
cdr3_aa: CASSGLAGDLTDTQYF

clone_size: few
v_call: TRBV5-5
cdr3_aa: CASSLIQGYEQFF

clone_size: .
v_call: TRBV12-3/TRBV12-4
cdr3_aa: CASGGQGPYEQYF

clone_size: .
v_call: TRBV24-1
cdr3_aa: CATSDLLDGYTF

clone_size: .
v_call: TRBV9
cdr3_aa: CASSATRSSYNEQFF

clone_size: .
v_call: TRBV30
cdr3_aa: CAWSVGGSNQPQHF

clone_size: .
v_call: TRBV10-3
cdr3_aa: CAISEADWEGNSPLHF

clone_size: .
v_call: TRBV4-1
cdr3_aa: CASSHDDSLYGYTF

clone_size: .
v_call: TRBV7-2
cdr3_aa: CASSLYEVTPQHF

clone_size: .
v_call: TRBV5-5
cdr3_aa: CASRSSGSSGNTIYF

clone_size: .
v_call: TRBV5-1
cdr3_aa: CASSFTGTSGELFF

clone_size: .
v_call: TRBV7-9
cdr3_aa: CASSPHGSGTGDGYTF

clone_size: once
v_call: TRBV5-1
cdr3_aa: CASSLGDRVFYEQYF

clone_size: .
v_call: TRBV19
cdr3_aa: CASKPWEQGMQPQHF

clone_size: .
v_call: TRBV3-1/TRBV3-2
cdr3_aa: CASSQENSRWNTIYF

clone_size: .
v_call: TRBV6-4
cdr3_aa: CASSDGGPGDTQYF

clone_size: .
v_call: TRBV29-1
cdr3_aa: CSVTGGSGNTIYF

clone_size: .
v_call: TRBV3-1/TRBV3-2
cdr3_aa: CASSQDLSSGNTIYF

clone_size: .
v_call: TRBV3-1/TRBV3-2
cdr3_aa: CASSQGLAETQYF

clone_size: .
v_call: TRBV28
cdr3_aa: CASSPLGRTGADEQYF

clone_size: .
v_call: TRBV27
cdr3_aa: CASRRAGENYNEQFF

clone_size: .
v_call: TRBV7-2
cdr3_aa: CASSGGFGTVVEKLFF

clone_size: .
v_call: TRBV9
cdr3_aa: CASSGDGSSGNTIYF

clone_size: .
v_call: TRBV6-2/TRBV6-3
cdr3_aa: CASSLGTSIAGANVLTF

clone_size: .
v_call: TRBV7-8
cdr3_aa: CASSLVASGAGETQYF

clone_size: .
v_call: TRBV2
cdr3_aa: CASSGGSNQPQHF

clone_size: .
v_call: TRBV5-6
cdr3_aa: CASSLRGSGTTNEKLFF